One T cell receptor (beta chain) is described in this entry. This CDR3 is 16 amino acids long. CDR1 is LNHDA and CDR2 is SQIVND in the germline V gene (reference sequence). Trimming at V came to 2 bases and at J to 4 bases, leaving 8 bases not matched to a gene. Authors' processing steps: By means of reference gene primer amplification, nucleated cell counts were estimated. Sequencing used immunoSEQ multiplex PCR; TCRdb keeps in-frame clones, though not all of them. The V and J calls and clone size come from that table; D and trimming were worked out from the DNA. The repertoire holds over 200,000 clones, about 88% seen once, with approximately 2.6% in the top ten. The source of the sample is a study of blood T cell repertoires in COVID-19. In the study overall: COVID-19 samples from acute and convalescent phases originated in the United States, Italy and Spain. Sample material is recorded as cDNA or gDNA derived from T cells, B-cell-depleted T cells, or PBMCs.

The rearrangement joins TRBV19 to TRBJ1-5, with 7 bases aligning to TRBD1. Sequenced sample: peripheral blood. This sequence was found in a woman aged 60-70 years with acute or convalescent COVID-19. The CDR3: CASSITRGSENQPQHF. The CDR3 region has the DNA TGTGCCAGTAGTATAACCAGGGGGTCCGAGAATCAGCCCCAGCATTTT.